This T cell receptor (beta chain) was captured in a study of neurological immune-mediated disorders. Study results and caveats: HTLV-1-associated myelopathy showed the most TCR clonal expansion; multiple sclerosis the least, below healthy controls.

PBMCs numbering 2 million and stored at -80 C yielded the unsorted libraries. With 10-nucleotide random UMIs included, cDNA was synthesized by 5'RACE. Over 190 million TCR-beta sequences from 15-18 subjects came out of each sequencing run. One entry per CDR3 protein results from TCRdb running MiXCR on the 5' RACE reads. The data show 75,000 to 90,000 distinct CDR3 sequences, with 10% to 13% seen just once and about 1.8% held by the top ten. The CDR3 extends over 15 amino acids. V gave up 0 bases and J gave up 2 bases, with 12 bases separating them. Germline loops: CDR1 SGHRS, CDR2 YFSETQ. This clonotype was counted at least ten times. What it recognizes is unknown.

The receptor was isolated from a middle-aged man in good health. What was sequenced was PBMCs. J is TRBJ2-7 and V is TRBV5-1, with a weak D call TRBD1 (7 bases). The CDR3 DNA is TGCGCCAGCAGCTTGGGCGGGACAGAGACCTACGAGCAGTACTTC. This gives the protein CASSLGGTETYEQYF. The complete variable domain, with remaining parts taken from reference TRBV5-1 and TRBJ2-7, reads KAGVTQTPRYLIKTRGQQVTLSCSPISGHRSVSWYQQTPGQGLQFLFEYFSETQRNKGNFPGRFSGRQFSNSRSEMNVSTLELGDSALYLCASSLGGTETYEQYFGPGTRLTVT.